Sequencing of this TCR beta chain was carried out in a study of blood T cell dynamics during melanoma immunotherapy. The overall study: Metastatic melanoma patients received first-line pembrolizumab or nivolumab plus ipilimumab.

The time point was: week 3, after first cycle of checkpoint inhibitor. CDR3 length: 14 amino acids. V shed 5 bases and J 0 bases; nucleotides not matched to a gene: 3. CDR1 and CDR2 (germline): SEHNR, FQNEAQ (reference sequence). Sequenced by immunoSEQ multiplex PCR; TCRdb stores in-frame clones only, minus some. There are about 10,000 clones in the sample; approximately 84% occur only once, and approximately 15% lies in the top ten. V and J are TRBV7-9 and TRBJ1-1; TRBD1 aligns across 7 bases. Source: blood, taken from a patient treated with checkpoint blockade. The origin of this receptor is a human donor with melanoma. The CDR3 loop is CASSAGGVNTEAFF. The CDR3 bases are TGTGCCAGCAGCGCAGGGGGGGTGAACACTGAAGCTTTCTTT.